The rows below give T cell receptor beta chains drawn from one sample of a study of cytomegalovirus exposure and HLA in healthy donors. Profiling relied on immunoSEQ multiplex PCR, and the TCRdb table lists in-frame clones only, not all of them. The sample holds 150,000 or so clones, about 87% seen once. Sequencing was performed on PBMCs. These TCRs come from a woman aged 30 to 39 in good health and CMV-seronegative. The CDR3 runs from the conserved cysteine through the conserved F or W. The D gene is left open where the match is weak.

v_call d_call cdr3_aa
TRBV4-2 NA CASSQGDSEAFF
TRBV19 NA CASSIGGGGRGLYGYTF
TRBV6-8 TRBD2 CASSYSGRPGILHSGANVLTF
TRBV27 NA CASSLQGSNQPQHF
TRBV4-3 TRBD2 CASSPASSGGEQYF
TRBV5-1 NA CASSWGIQGPNTGELFF
TRBV5-1 NA CASSLLAINNEQFF
TRBV2 TRBD2 CASRWRGGLSGELFF
TRBV9 TRBD1 CASSRQGANEKLFF
TRBV7-2 TRBD1 CASSVVRAGGLREAFF
TRBV19 TRBD1 CASSIGLTGLTDTQYF
TRBV19 NA CASSINPLSYNEQFF
TRBV5-6 TRBD1 CASSLTGQGTYEQYF
TRBV6-5 NA CASSAADKPEKLFF
TRBV6-1 TRBD1 CASSGGQSSYEQYF
TRBV7-6 TRBD1 CASSLASGQGWSLGEAFF
TRBV4-1 NA CASSPLLGQPGNTIYF
TRBV19 NA CASSRDTEAFF
TRBV18 TRBD1 CASSPTGTGLGNEQFF
TRBV25-1 NA CASSDGDIIEKLFF
TRBV5-1 TRBD2 CASSPAFTGGQETQYF
TRBV6-4 NA CASRPEGGLRDGYTF
TRBV7-2 NA CASSPSPFPLHF
TRBV5-6 NA CASSLVGKMNTEAFF
TRBV6-1 NA CASSAGVGEQYF
TRBV7-8 TRBD2 CASSFASGAPLGEQYF
TRBV19 NA CASSPRRAVANEQYF
TRBV18 NA CASSPILGQGLYEQYF
TRBV27 NA CASSLIFGDYSNNEQFF
TRBV19 NA CASSISLRLGGANIYGYTF
TRBV4-1 NA CASSRPPGQSPNEKLFF
TRBV29-1 TRBD1 CSVEDRVAEQYF
TRBV25-1 TRBD1 CARRLPYVTGCPEAFF
TRBV5-1 TRBD2 CASSAPSGGLSETQYF
TRBV4-1 TRBD1 CASSQDPYRQGRGYEQYF
TRBV7-9 NA CASSRAAGYEQYF
TRBV5-1 TRBD2 CASTRRGGETQYF
TRBV2 NA CASSDTGQPYSYEQYF
TRBV4-2 TRBD1 CASSQGRQGSNYGYTF
TRBV7-2 NA CASSTQGADTQYF
TRBV6-6 TRBD1 CASSQRDRLFF
TRBV27 TRBD2 CASSFGASGDTQYF